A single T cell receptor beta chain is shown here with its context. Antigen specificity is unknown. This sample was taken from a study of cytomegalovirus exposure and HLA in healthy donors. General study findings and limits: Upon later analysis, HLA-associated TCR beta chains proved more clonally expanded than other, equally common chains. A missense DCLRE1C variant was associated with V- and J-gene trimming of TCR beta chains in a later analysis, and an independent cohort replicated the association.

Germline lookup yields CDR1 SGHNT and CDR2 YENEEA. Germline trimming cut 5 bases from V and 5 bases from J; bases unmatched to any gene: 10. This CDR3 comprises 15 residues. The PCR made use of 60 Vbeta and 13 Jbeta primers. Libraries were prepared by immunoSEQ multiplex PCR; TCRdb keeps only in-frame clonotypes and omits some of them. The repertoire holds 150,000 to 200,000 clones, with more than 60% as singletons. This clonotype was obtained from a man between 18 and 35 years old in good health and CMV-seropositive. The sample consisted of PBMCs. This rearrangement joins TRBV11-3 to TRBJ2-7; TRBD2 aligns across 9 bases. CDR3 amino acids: CASSQGAGLADEQYF. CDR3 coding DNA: TGTGCCAGCAGCCAAGGAGCGGGACTAGCCGACGAGCAGTACTTC.